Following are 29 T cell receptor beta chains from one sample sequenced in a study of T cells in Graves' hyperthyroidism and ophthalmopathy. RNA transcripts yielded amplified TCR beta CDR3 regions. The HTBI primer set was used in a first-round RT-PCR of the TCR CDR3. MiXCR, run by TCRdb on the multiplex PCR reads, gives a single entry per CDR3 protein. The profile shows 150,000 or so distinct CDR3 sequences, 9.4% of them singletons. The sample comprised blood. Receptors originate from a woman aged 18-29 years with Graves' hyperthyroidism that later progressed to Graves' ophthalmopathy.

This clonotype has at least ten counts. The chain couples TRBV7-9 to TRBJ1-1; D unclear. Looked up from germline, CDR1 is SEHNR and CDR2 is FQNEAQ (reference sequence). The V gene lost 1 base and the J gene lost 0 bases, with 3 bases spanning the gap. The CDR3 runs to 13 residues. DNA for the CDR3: TGTGCCAGCAGCTTAGTTCTGAACACTGAAGCTTTCTTT. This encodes CASSLVLNTEAFF.

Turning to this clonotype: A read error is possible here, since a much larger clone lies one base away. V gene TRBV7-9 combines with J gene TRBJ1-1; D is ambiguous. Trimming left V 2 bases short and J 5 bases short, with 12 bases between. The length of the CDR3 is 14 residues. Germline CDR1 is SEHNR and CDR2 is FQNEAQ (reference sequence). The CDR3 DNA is TGTGCCAGCAGCTTACCGATAATAGGAACTGAAGCTTTCTTT. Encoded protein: CASSLPIIGTEAFF. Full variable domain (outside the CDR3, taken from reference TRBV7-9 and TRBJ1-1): DTGVSQNPRHKITKRGQNVTFRCDPISEHNRLYWYRQTLGQGPEFLTYFQNEAQLEKSRLLSDRFSAERPKGSFSTLEIQRTEQGDSAMYLCASSLPIIGTEAFFGQGTRLTVV.

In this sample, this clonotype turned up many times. The CDR3 is CASSFDWDGYTF. DNA of the CDR3: TGTGCCAGCAGTTTTGATTGGGATGGCTACACCTTC. The chain couples TRBV12-3 or TRBV12-4 to TRBJ1-2; D unresolved. V was shortened by 3 bases and J by 6 bases, with 8 bases between the two germline ends. CDR3 length equals 12 residues.

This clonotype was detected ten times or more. CDR3 in DNA: TGTGCCAGCAGCGTGCTCCCGGCGTACAACTATGGCTACACCTTC. Translation gives CASSVLPAYNYGYTF. The V gene is TRBV9, the J gene TRBJ1-2; D is unresolved. The CDR3 has 15 residues. V was trimmed by 2 bases and J by 2 bases, leaving 13 bases between them. Germline V gives CDR1 SGDLS, CDR2 YYNGEE.

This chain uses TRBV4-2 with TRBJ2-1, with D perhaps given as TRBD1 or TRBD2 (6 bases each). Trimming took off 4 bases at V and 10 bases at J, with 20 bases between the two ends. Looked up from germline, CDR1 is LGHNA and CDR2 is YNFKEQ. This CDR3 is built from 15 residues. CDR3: CASSREVGGAGEQFF. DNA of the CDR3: TGTGCCAGCAGCCGAGAGGTGGGGGGCGCCGGGGAGCAGTTCTTC.

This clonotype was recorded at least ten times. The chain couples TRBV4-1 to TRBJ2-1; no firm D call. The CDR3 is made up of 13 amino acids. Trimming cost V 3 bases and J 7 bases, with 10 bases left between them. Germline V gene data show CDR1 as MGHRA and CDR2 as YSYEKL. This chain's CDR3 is CASSQRNGNEQFF. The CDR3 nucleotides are TGCGCCAGCAGCCAGAGAAACGGGAATGAGCAGTTCTTC.

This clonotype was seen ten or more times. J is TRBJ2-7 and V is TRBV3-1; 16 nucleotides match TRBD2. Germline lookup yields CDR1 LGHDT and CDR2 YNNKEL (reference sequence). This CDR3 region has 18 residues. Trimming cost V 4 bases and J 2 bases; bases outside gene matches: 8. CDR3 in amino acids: CASSPGTSGRAFAYEQYF. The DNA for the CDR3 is TGTGCCAGCAGCCCCGGGACTAGCGGGAGGGCCTTTGCCTACGAGCAGTACTTC.

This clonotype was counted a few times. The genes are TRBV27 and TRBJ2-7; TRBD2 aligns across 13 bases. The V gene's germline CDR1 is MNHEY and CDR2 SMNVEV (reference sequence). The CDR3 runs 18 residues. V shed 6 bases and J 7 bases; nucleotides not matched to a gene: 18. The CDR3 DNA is TGTGCCAGCAGCCGGGCGGGGACTAGCGGGACCATGACGGGGGAGCAGTACTTC. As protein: CASSRAGTSGTMTGEQYF.

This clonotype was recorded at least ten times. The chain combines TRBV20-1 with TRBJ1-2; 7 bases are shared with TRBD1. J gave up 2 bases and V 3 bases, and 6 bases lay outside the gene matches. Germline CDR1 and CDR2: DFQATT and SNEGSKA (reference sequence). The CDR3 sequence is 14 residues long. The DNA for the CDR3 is TGCAGTGCTAGCGAAGGACAGGAGAACTATGGCTACACCTTC. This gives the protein CSASEGQENYGYTF.

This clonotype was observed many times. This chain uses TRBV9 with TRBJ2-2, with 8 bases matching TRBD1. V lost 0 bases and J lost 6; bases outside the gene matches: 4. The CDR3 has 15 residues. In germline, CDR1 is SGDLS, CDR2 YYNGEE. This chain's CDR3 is CASSVAQGASGELFF. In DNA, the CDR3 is TGTGCCAGCAGCGTAGCTCAGGGGGCGTCCGGGGAGCTGTTTTTT.

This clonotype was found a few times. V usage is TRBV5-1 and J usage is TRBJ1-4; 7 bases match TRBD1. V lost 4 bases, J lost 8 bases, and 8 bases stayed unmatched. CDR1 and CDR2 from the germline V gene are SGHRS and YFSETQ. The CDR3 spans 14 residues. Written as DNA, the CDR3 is TGCGCCAGCAGCAAAAGGGGGCTGGAAGAAAAACTGTTTTTT. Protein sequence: CASSKRGLEEKLFF.

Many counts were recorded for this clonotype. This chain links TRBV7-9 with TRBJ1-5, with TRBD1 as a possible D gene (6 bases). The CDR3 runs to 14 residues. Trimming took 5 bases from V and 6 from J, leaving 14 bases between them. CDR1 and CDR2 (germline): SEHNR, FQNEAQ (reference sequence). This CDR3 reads CASSNREVRQPQHF. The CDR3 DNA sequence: TGTGCCAGCAGCAACAGGGAAGTGCGTCAGCCCCAGCATTTT.

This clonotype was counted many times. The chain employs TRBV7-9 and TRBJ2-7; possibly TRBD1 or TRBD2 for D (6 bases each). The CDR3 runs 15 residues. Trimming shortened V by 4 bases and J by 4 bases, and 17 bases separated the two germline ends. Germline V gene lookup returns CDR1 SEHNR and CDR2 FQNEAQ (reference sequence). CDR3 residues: CASSYSGPRGYEQYF. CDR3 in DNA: TGTGCCAGCAGCTACAGCGGGCCCAGGGGTTACGAGCAGTACTTC.

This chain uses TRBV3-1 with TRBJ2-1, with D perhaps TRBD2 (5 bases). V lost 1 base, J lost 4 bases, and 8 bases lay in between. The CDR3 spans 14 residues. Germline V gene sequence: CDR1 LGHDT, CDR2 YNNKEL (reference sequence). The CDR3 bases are TGTGCCAGCAGCCAAGCCCCGGGATACAATGAGCAGTTCTTC. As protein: CASSQAPGYNEQFF.

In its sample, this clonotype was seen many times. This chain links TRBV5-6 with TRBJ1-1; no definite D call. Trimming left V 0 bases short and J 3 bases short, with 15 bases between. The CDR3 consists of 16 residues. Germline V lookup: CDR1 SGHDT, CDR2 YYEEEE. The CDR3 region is CASSLVPLEVDTEAFF. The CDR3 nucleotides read TGTGCCAGCAGCTTGGTCCCTCTGGAGGTAGACACTGAAGCTTTCTTT.

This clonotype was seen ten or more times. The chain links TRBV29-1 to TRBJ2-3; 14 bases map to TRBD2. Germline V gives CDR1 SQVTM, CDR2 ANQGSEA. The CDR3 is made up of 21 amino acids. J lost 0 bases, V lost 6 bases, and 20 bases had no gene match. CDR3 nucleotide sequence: TGCAGCGTGTTTTCGATGGATACAGGGACTAGCGGGAGCGCCAGCACAGATACGCAGTATTTT. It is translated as CSVFSMDTGTSGSASTDTQYF.

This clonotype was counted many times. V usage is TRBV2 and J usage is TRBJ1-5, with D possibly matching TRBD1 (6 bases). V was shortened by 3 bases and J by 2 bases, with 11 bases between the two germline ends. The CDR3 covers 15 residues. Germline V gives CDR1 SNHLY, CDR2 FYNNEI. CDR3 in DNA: TGTGCCAGCAGTGATAAGACAGGAGGCAATCAGCCCCAGCATTTT. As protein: CASSDKTGGNQPQHF.

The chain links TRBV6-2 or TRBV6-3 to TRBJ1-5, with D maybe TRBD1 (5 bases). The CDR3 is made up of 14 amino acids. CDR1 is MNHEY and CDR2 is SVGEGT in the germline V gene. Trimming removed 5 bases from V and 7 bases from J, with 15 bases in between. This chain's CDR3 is CASSGGQGGQPQHF. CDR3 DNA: TGTGCCAGCAGTGGCGGCCAGGGAGGCCAGCCCCAGCATTTT.

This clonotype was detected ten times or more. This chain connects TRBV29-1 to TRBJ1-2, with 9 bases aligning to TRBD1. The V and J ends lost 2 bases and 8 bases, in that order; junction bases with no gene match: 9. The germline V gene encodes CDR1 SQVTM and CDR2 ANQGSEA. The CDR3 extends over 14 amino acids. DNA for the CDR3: TGCAGCGTTGAACCCCGGGACAGGGTAGAAGGCTACACCTTC. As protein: CSVEPRDRVEGYTF. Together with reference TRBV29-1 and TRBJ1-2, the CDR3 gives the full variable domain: SAVISQKPSRDICQRGTSLTIQCQVDSQVTMMFWYRQQPGQSLTLIATANQGSEATYESGFVIDKFPISRPNLTFSTLTVSNMSPEDSSIYLCSVEPRDRVEGYTFGSGTRLTVV.

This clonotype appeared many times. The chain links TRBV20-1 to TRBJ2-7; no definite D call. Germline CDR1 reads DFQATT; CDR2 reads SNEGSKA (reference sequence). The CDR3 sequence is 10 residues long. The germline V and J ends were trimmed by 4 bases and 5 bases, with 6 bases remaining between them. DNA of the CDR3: TGCAGTGCTATAAACAACGAGCAGTACTTC. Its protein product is CSAINNEQYF.

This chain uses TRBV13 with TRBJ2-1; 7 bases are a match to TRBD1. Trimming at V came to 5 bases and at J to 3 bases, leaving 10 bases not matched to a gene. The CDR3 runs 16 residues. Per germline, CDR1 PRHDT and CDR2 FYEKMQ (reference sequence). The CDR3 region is CASSGRQGTLYNEQFF. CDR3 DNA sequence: TGTGCCAGCAGCGGAAGACAGGGCACCCTCTACAATGAGCAGTTCTTC.

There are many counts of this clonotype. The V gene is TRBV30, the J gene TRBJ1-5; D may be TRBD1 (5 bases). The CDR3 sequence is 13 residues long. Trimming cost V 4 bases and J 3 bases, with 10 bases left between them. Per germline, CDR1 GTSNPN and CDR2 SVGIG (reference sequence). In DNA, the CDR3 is TGTGCCTGGACTCAGGGTTCCAATCAGCCCCAGCATTTT. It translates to CAWTQGSNQPQHF.

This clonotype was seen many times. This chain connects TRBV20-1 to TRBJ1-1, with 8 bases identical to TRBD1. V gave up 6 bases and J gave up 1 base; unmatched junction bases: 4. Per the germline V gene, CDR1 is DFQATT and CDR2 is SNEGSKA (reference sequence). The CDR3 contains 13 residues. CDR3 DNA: TGCAGTGCAAAGACAGGGGCGAACACTGAAGCTTTCTTT. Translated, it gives CSAKTGANTEAFF.

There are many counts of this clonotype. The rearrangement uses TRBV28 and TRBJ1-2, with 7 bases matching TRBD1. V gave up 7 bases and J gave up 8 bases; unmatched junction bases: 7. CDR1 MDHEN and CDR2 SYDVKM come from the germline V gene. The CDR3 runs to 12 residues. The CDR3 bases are TGTGCCAGCAAAGACAGGGTTGAAGGCTACACCTTC. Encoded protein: CASKDRVEGYTF.

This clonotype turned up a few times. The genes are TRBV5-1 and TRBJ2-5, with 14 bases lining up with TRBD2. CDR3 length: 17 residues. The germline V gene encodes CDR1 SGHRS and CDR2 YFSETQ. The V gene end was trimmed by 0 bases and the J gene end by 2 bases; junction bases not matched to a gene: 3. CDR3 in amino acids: CASSLGGLAGDQETQYF. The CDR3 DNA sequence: TGCGCCAGCAGCTTGGGGGGACTAGCGGGAGATCAAGAGACCCAGTACTTC.

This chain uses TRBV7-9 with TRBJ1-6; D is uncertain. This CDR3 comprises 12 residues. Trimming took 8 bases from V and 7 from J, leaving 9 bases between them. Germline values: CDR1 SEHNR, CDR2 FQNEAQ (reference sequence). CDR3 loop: CASSTENSPLHF. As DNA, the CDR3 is TGTGCCAGCTCAACAGAGAATTCACCCCTCCACTTT.

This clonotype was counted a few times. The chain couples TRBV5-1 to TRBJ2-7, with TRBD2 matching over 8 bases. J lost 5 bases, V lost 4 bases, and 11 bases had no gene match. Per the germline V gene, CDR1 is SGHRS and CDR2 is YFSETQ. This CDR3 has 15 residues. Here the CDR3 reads CASSHSSGGGDEQYF. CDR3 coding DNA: TGCGCCAGCAGCCACAGTTCCGGGGGGGGGGACGAGCAGTACTTC.

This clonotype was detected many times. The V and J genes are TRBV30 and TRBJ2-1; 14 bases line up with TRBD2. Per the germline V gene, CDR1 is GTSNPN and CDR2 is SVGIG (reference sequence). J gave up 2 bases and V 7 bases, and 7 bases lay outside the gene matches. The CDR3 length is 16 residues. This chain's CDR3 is CAFRLAGGPTYNEQFF. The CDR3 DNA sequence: TGTGCCTTCCGACTAGCGGGAGGGCCGACCTACAATGAGCAGTTCTTC.

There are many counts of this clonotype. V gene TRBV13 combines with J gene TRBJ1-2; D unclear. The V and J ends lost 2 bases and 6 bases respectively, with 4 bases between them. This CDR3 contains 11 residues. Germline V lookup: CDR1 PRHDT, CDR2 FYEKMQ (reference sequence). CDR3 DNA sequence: TGTGCCAGCAGCTTAAGCGATGGCTACACCTTC. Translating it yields CASSLSDGYTF.